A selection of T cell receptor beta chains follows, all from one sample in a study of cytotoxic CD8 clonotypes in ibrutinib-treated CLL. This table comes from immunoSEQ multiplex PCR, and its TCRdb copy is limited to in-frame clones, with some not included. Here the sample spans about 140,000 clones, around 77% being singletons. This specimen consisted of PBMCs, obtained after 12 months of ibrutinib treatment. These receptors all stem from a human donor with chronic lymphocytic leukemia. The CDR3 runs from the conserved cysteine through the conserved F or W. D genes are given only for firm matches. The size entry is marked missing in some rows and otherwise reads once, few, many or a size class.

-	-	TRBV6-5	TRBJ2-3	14	TGTGCCAGCAGTTCGAATTCTAGGGGGGGTACGCAGTATTTT	CASSSNSRGGTQYF
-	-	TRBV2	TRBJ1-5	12	TGTGCCAGCACTTCTAGCAATCAGCCCCAGCATTTT	CASTSSNQPQHF
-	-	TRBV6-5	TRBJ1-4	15	TGTGCCAGCAGTTCCGGGGCATTGCCTAATGAAAAACTGTTTTTT	CASSSGALPNEKLFF
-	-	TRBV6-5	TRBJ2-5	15	TGTGCCAGCAGAGACAGCGGCCGCGGCCAAGAGACCCAGTACTTC	CASRDSGRGQETQYF
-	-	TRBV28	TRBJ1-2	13	TGTGCCAGCACCAACTCAGGGAACTATGGCTACACCTTC	CASTNSGNYGYTF
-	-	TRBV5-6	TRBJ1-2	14	TGTGCCAGCAGCCCTGATTCACCCATCTATGGCTACACCTTC	CASSPDSPIYGYTF
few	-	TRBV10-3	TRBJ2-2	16	TGTGCCATCAGTGAGTCTTTTACGGGGTCCACCGGGGAGCTGTTTTTT	CAISESFTGSTGELFF
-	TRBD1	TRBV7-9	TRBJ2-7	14	TGTGCCAGCAGTCGACAGGGGGGGTCCTACGAGCAGTACTTC	CASSRQGGSYEQYF
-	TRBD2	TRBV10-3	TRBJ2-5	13	TGTGCCATCAAGGGAGGGCAAGGGGAGACCCAGTACTTC	CAIKGGQGETQYF
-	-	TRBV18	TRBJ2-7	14	TGTGCCAGCTCACCATCCAGTAAACCCTACGAGCAGTACTTC	CASSPSSKPYEQYF
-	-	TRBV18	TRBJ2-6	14	TGTGCCAGCTCACTCCCAGCTGGGGCCAACGTCCTGACTTTC	CASSLPAGANVLTF
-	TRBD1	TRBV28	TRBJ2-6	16	TGTGCCAGCAGCCTGGGACAGACCTCTGGGGCCAACGTCCTGACTTTC	CASSLGQTSGANVLTF
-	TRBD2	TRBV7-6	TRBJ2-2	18	TGTGCCAGCAGCTTAGACGCGGGGGGACCCTCGAACACCGGGGAGCTGTTTTTT	CASSLDAGGPSNTGELFF
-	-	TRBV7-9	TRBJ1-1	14	TGTGCCAGCAGCTTAGTAGGGGGTCTCACTGAAGCTTTCTTT	CASSLVGGLTEAFF
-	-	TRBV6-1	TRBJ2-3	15	TGTGCCAGCAAACGAGAAGCCCAGGGGGGGGATACGCAGTATTTT	CASKREAQGGDTQYF
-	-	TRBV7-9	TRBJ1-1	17	TGTGCCAGCAGCCCTCTTGAAGGGAGGGGACTAAACACTGAAGCTTTCTTT	CASSPLEGRGLNTEAFF
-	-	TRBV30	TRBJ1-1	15	TGTGCCTGGAGGAGACAGATTATAATGAACACTGAAGCTTTCTTT	CAWRRQIIMNTEAFF
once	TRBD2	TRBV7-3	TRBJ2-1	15	TGTGCCAGCAGCTTAGGGGGCGGGAGGGCCAATGAGCAGTTCTTC	CASSLGGGRANEQFF
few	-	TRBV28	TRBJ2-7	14	TGTGCCAGCAGTTTCTGGTCGGATTCTCACGAGCAGTACTTC	CASSFWSDSHEQYF
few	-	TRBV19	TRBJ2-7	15	TGTGCCAGTAGCCGCTTGGGGTCGGGGGCCTACGAGCAGTACTTC	CASSRLGSGAYEQYF
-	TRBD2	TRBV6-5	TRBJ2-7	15	TGTGCCAGCAGTAGACTAGCGGTACGTTCCTACGAGCAGTACTTC	CASSRLAVRSYEQYF
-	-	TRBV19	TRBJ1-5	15	TGTGCCAGTAGTAAGACAGGCGGTAGCAATCAGCCCCAGCATTTT	CASSKTGGSNQPQHF
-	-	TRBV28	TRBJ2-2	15	TGTGCCAGCAAGAGACAAGCCATGAACACCGGGGAGCTGTTTTTT	CASKRQAMNTGELFF
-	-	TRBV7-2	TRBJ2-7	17	TGTGCCAGCAGCCGCACCACGGCAGGGTTCTCCCCCTACGAGCAGTACTTC	CASSRTTAGFSPYEQYF
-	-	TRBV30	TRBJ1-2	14	TGTGCCTGGAGCGCCGGGCCCTCGGCGGGGGGCTACACCTTC	CAWSAGPSAGGYTF
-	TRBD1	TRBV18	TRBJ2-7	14	TGTGCCAGCTCAAGTATGGGACAGGGTGGAGAGCAGTACTTC	CASSSMGQGGEQYF
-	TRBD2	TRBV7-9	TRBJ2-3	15	TGTGCCAGCAGCCTGGGACTAGCGGGAGTCGATACGCAGTATTTT	CASSLGLAGVDTQYF
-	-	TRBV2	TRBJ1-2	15	TGTGCCAGCAGTAGAAGGACAGCGCTTAACTATGGCTACACCTTC	CASSRRTALNYGYTF
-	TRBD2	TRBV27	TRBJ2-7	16	TGTGCCAGCAGTCCTACTAGCGGGGGCCTCTCCTACGAGCAGTACTTC	CASSPTSGGLSYEQYF
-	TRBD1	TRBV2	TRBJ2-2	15	TGTGCCAGCAGTGAGGGACAGGTTAGCACCGGGGAGCTGTTTTTT	CASSEGQVSTGELFF
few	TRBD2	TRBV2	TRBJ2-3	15	TGTGCCACTGTACCACTAGCGGGAGGGACAGATACGCAGTATTTT	CATVPLAGGTDTQYF
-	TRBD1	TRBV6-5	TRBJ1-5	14	TGTGCCAGCAGGGGACAGACAAGCAATCAGCCCCAGCATTTT	CASRGQTSNQPQHF
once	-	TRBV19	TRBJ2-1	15	TGTGCCAGTAGTATAGTCAGGGGCCCCTACAATGAGCAGTTCTTC	CASSIVRGPYNEQFF
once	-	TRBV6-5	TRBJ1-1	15	TGTGCCAGCAGTTACCGGAGGGCAGGGAACACTGAAGCTTTCTTT	CASSYRRAGNTEAFF
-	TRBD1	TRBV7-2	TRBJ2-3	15	TGTGCCAGCAGCTTGGGACAGGTACTCACAGATACGCAGTATTTT	CASSLGQVLTDTQYF
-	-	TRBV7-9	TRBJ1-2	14	TGTGCCAGCAGCCTTTCCCCGGGATTTTATGGCTACACCTTC	CASSLSPGFYGYTF
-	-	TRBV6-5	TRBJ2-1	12	TGTGCCAGCAGTTATTACCGTGCTGAGCAGTTCTTC	CASSYYRAEQFF
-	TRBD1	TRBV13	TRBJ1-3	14	TGTGCCAGCAGCCAAACAGGGGTGGGAAACACCATATATTTT	CASSQTGVGNTIYF
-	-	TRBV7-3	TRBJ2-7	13	TGTGCCAGCAGCTTAAATCCCTTATTCGAGCAGTACTTC	CASSLNPLFEQYF
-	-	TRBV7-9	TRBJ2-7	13	TGTGCCAGCAGCGCGACTAGAGGGTACGAGCAGTACTTC	CASSATRGYEQYF
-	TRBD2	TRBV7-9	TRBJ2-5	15	TGTGCCAGCAGCCCTAGCGGGAGTAGGGGGGAGACCCAGTACTTC	CASSPSGSRGETQYF
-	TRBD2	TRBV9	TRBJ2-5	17	TGTGCCAGCAGCCCGGGGACTAGCGGGGGGCCTCAAGAGACCCAGTACTTC	CASSPGTSGGPQETQYF
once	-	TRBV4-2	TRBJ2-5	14	TGTGCCAGCAGCCAAGATGGACTACAAGAGACCCAGTACTTC	CASSQDGLQETQYF
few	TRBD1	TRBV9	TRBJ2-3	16	TGTGCCAGCAGCTTCTGGACAGGGGAGACCACAGATACGCAGTATTTT	CASSFWTGETTDTQYF